The clone carrying this TCR beta chain occurred a few times. Germline V CDR1 and CDR2: SGHTA, FQGNSA. V shed 4 bases and J shed 7 bases, with 20 bases lying between them. The CDR3 totals 15 residues. TCRdb passed the RT-PCR reads through MiXCR, listing each CDR3 protein once. Of hundreds of thousands of distinct CDR3 sequences listed, 12% to 15% are singletons. V usage is TRBV7-2 and J usage is TRBJ2-7; the D gene is possibly TRBD1 (6 bases). The receptor was derived from a female donor in good health, serving as a healthy control. Input material: memory CD4+ T cells from blood. In nucleotides, the CDR3 is TGTGCCAGCAGCTACCTCCAAGGGGGTCGCGGTGAGCAGTACTTC. Protein sequence: CASSYLQGGRGEQYF. The whole variable domain, filled in from reference TRBV7-2 and TRBJ2-7, reads GAGVSQSPSNKVTEKGKDVELRCDPISGHTALYWYRQSLGQGLEFLIYFQGNSAPDKSGLPSDRFSAERTGGSVSTLTIQRTQQEDSAVYLCASSYLQGGRGEQYFGPGTRLTVT.